A single sample gave rise to the 12 T cell receptor beta chains below, sequenced in a study of T cell changes during pregnancy in multiple sclerosis. Clones were read by immunoSEQ multiplex PCR, and TCRdb kept only the in-frame ones, dropping some. Among about 110,000 clones listed, just under 95% were seen once. Source: peripheral blood, taken after pregnancy. The source of these receptors is a female donor with multiple sclerosis, enrolled in a pregnancy study.

This sequence joins TRBV7-9 and TRBJ2-1; 12 positions agree with TRBD2. The CDR3 runs 17 residues. After removal of 2 bases from V and 8 bases from J, the junction contained 10 bases not matched to a gene. The germline V gene has CDR1 SEHNR and CDR2 FQNEAQ (reference sequence). CDR3 loop: CASSLITGLAGTDEQFF. The CDR3 coding sequence is TGTGCCAGCAGCTTAATCACTGGACTAGCGGGAACGGATGAGCAGTTCTTC.

The chain recombines TRBV9 with TRBJ1-6; the D gene is possibly TRBD1 (5 bases). CDR3 length: 14 residues. Trimming removed 3 bases from V and 5 bases from J, with 9 bases in between. Looked up from germline, CDR1 is SGDLS and CDR2 is YYNGEE. The CDR3 DNA follows: TGTGCCAGCAGCGGACAGAGGAATAATTCACCCCTCCACTTT. Protein product: CASSGQRNNSPLHF.

The chain has TRBV30 and TRBJ2-7; a weak D match, TRBD2 (6 bases). Per the germline V gene, CDR1 is GTSNPN and CDR2 is SVGIG (reference sequence). This CDR3 comprises 16 residues. Trimming took off 0 bases at V and 2 bases at J, with 17 bases between the two ends. As DNA, the CDR3 is TGTGCCTGGAGTGTAACGGGACTCATACTCCCCTACGAGCAGTACTTC. Translated: CAWSVTGLILPYEQYF.

This clone was observed a single time. The chain combines TRBV7-9 with TRBJ2-7, with 8 bases aligning to TRBD2. The CDR3 sequence is 15 residues long. V was pared by 3 bases and J by 3 bases, with 7 bases of the junction left unmatched. Per the germline V gene, CDR1 is SEHNR and CDR2 is FQNEAQ (reference sequence). DNA for the CDR3: TGTGCCAGCAGCTTTCCCGGGGGGGAACGCTACGAGCAGTACTTC. Its protein is CASSFPGGERYEQYF. Combining the CDR3 with reference TRBV7-9 and TRBJ2-7 gives the whole variable domain DTGVSQNPRHKITKRGQNVTFRCDPISEHNRLYWYRQTLGQGPEFLTYFQNEAQLEKSRLLSDRFSAERPKGSFSTLEIQRTEQGDSAMYLCASSFPGGERYEQYFGPGTRLTVT.

DNA of the CDR3: TGTGCCAGCAGCTTGCGGCCAGCGGGGGACAATGAGCAGTTCTTC. Translated: CASSLRPAGDNEQFF. This rearrangement joins TRBV5-4 to TRBJ2-1, with 8 bases aligning to TRBD2. The CDR3 has 15 amino acids. Per the germline V gene, CDR1 is SGHNT and CDR2 is YYREEE (reference sequence). V shed 1 base, J shed 5 bases, and the junction held 5 bases outside the gene matches.

The V gene is TRBV7-2, the J gene TRBJ2-2; 8 bases agree with TRBD2. The V gene's germline CDR1 is SGHTA and CDR2 FQGNSA. Trimming cost V 2 bases and J 2 bases; bases outside gene matches: 4. The CDR3 covers 16 residues. CDR3: CASSLSAGGNTGELFF. In DNA, the CDR3 is TGTGCCAGCAGCTTATCTGCGGGGGGTAACACCGGGGAGCTGTTTTTT.

The V gene is TRBV9, the J gene TRBJ2-1; 9 nucleotides line up with TRBD2. V lost 0 bases to trimming and J lost 6 bases; unmatched junction nucleotides: 10. The CDR3 covers 17 residues. From germline, CDR1 is SGDLS and CDR2 YYNGEE. CDR3 protein: CASSVEKGREGSNEQFF. In DNA, the CDR3 is TGTGCCAGCAGCGTAGAAAAAGGGCGGGAGGGCAGCAATGAGCAGTTCTTC.

This sequence joins TRBV7-8 and TRBJ1-5, with a weak D call TRBD1 (5 bases). This CDR3 is 13 amino acids long. Trimming left V 5 bases short and J 3 bases short, with 8 bases between. Germline CDR1 is SGHVS and CDR2 is FQNEAQ. The CDR3 loop is CASSRDSNQPQHF. The CDR3 DNA reads TGTGCCAGCAGCAGGGACTCCAATCAGCCCCAGCATTTT.

The chain has TRBV9 and TRBJ2-1, with D maybe TRBD2 (5 bases). This CDR3 contains 13 residues. Trimming stripped 1 base from V and 6 bases from J, with 8 bases between. Germline-derived CDR1 and CDR2 are SGDLS and YYNGEE. Here the CDR3 reads CASSVQTSNEQFF. CDR3 DNA sequence: TGTGCCAGCAGCGTACAAACTAGCAATGAGCAGTTCTTC.

The rearrangement joins TRBV19 to TRBJ1-5; D perhaps matches TRBD1 (6 bases). V dropped 5 bases and J dropped 0 bases, with 14 bases sitting between them. From germline, CDR1 is LNHDA and CDR2 SQIVND (reference sequence). The CDR3 runs to 16 residues. The DNA for the CDR3 is TGTGCCAGTAGTGGGGCGGCCAGGGGTAGCAATCAGCCCCAGCATTTT. It codes for CASSGAARGSNQPQHF.

The CDR3: CASAREPRSGNTIYF. The CDR3 DNA reads TGTGCCAGCGCGCGAGAACCCCGCTCTGGAAACACCATATATTTT. J is TRBJ1-3 and V is TRBV9; unclear D gene. Trimming cost V 7 bases and J 0 bases, with 14 bases left between them. The CDR3 is 15 amino acids. In germline, CDR1 is SGDLS, CDR2 YYNGEE.

This clone was seen only once. The chain is built from TRBV4-1 and TRBJ2-2, with D possibly being TRBD2 (6 bases). The CDR3 spans 18 residues. Germline V gene sequence: CDR1 MGHRA, CDR2 YSYEKL. V gave up 4 bases and J gave up 0 bases, with 18 bases separating them. The CDR3: CASSPPGGGAPNTGELFF. The CDR3 region has the DNA TGCGCCAGCAGCCCCCCCGGTGGAGGGGCGCCGAACACCGGGGAGCTGTTTTTT.